This T cell receptor beta chain was sequenced for a study of blood T cell repertoires in COVID-19. Study information: Acute and convalescent COVID-19 samples came from the United States, Italy and Spain.

Germline CDR1 is MNHEY and CDR2 is SVGAGI. Trimming at V came to 6 bases and at J to 1 base, leaving 4 bases not matched to a gene. This CDR3 contains 15 residues. Measured with immunoSEQ multiplex PCR; TCRdb has only the in-frame clones, and not every one. This sample has about 120,000 clones, with 82% found just once. The chain employs TRBV6-5 and TRBJ2-5, with 11 bases fitting TRBD2. What was sequenced was peripheral blood. This TCR came from a woman in her 70s with acute or convalescent COVID-19. The CDR3: CASRILAGGQETQYF. The CDR3 DNA reads as TGTGCCAGCAGGATCCTAGCGGGGGGCCAAGAGACCCAGTACTTC.